The 18 T cell receptor beta chains reported below all come from one sample, sequenced in a study of T cell changes during pregnancy in multiple sclerosis. The protocol was immunoSEQ multiplex PCR, while the TCRdb copy is restricted to in-frame clones and leaves out a portion. The sample includes over 90,000 clones, 80% to 95% of them seen just once. The material sequenced was peripheral blood, taken before pregnancy. The origin of the receptors is a female donor with multiple sclerosis, enrolled in a pregnancy study.

The chain uses TRBV5-1 and TRBJ2-1; no reliable D call. Germline-derived CDR1 and CDR2 are SGHRS and YFSETQ. The CDR3 is 15 residues long. Deletions cut 3 bases from V and 4 bases from J, with 14 bases between. CDR3 nucleotide sequence: TGCGCCAGCAGCTCGGCGGTAGTCTCGTACAATGAGCAGTTCTTC. This codes for CASSSAVVSYNEQFF.

V is TRBV19 and J is TRBJ2-6; TRBD1 matches at 8 bases. Germline loops: CDR1 LNHDA, CDR2 SQIVND (reference sequence). The CDR3 is 18 amino acids. V trimming: 2 bases; J trimming: 2 bases; junction bases outside the gene matches: 8. CDR3 bases: TGTGCCAGTAGTATACAGGGGGCCCCAGGTGCTGGGGCCAACGTCCTGACTTTC. This codes for CASSIQGAPGAGANVLTF.

The chain couples TRBV28 to TRBJ2-3, with 10 positions matching TRBD1. The CDR3 has 15 amino acids. V gave up 3 bases and J gave up 1 base; unmatched junction bases: 1. Germline lookup yields CDR1 MDHEN and CDR2 SYDVKM. DNA of the CDR3: TGTGCCAGCAGTTTCGGGACAGGGGGCACAGATACGCAGTATTTT. Protein: CASSFGTGGTDTQYF.

The chain is built from TRBV5-1 and TRBJ1-2, with 9 bases lining up with TRBD1. CDR3 length equals 14 residues. V lost 2 bases and J lost 2; bases outside the gene matches: 1. The germline gives CDR1 SGHRS, CDR2 YFSETQ. Here the CDR3 reads CASSFGQGNYGYTF. CDR3 sequence (DNA): TGCGCCAGCAGCTTCGGACAGGGGAACTATGGCTACACCTTC.

Points on this clone: Within the sample, other DNA sequences also encode this same CDR3. The chain uses TRBV18 and TRBJ1-5; TRBD1 is a possible D gene (5 bases). This CDR3 contains 13 residues. Trimming left V 2 bases short and J 4 bases short, with 6 bases between. The germline V gene encodes CDR1 KGHSH and CDR2 LQKENI. For the CDR3, the DNA is TGTGCCAGCTCACCAGACAGAAATCAGCCCCAGCATTTT. This encodes CASSPDRNQPQHF.

The chain couples TRBV6-6 to TRBJ1-3; D remains ambiguous. With 5 bases removed from V and 5 bases from J, the gap between germline ends came to 7 bases. The CDR3 consists of 12 residues. Germline CDR1 MNHNY, CDR2 SVGAGI (reference sequence). The CDR3 sequence is CASSNLRNTIYF. CDR3 nucleotide sequence: TGTGCCAGCAGTAACCTACGAAACACCATATATTTT.

This clone has just a few counts. The V gene is TRBV4-1, the J gene TRBJ1-6; D not certain. This CDR3 is built from 16 residues. CDR1 and CDR2 from the germline V gene are MGHRA and YSYEKL. With 0 bases removed from V and 5 bases from J, the gap between germline ends came to 11 bases. The CDR3 protein is CASSQDVAVNNSPLHF. The CDR3 DNA reads as TGCGCCAGCAGCCAAGATGTGGCAGTGAATAATTCACCCCTCCACTTT.

The rearrangement joins TRBV5-1 to TRBJ1-2; D gene uncertain. The CDR3 runs to 14 residues. Between the trimmed V and J ends, which lost 3 bases and 7 bases, there was a span of 16 bases. CDR1 and CDR2 (germline): SGHRS, YFSETQ. The CDR3 loop reads CASSSVQEGFGYTF. In nucleotides, the CDR3 is TGCGCCAGCAGCTCCGTTCAGGAAGGCTTTGGCTACACCTTC.

The chain employs TRBV2 and TRBJ2-1; D possibly corresponds to TRBD2 (5 bases). CDR3 length: 13 amino acids. CDR1 is SNHLY and CDR2 is FYNNEI in the germline V gene. Trimming removed 4 bases at V and 1 base at J, with 5 bases between. CDR3 amino acids: CASSGLSYNEQFF. The CDR3 DNA is TGTGCCAGCAGTGGACTATCCTACAATGAGCAGTTCTTC. Combining the CDR3 with reference TRBV2 and TRBJ2-1 gives the whole variable domain EPEVTQTPSHQVTQMGQEVILRCVPISNHLYFYWYRQILGQKVEFLVSFYNNEISEKSEIFDDQFSVERPDGSNFTLKIRSTKLEDSAMYFCASSGLSYNEQFFGPGTRLTVL.

This chain connects TRBV9 to TRBJ2-7; D unclear. The CDR3 is 12 residues long. Trimming took off 0 bases at V and 6 bases at J, with 7 bases between the two ends. Germline values: CDR1 SGDLS, CDR2 YYNGEE. Here the CDR3 DNA reads TGTGCCAGCAGCGTAGGCAACTCCGAGCAGTACTTC. Its translation: CASSVGNSEQYF. Filled out from reference TRBV9 and TRBJ2-7, the complete variable domain reads DSGVTQTPKHLITATGQRVTLRCSPRSGDLSVYWYQQSLDQGLQFLIQYYNGEERAKGNILERFSAQQFPDLHSELNLSSLELGDSALYFCASSVGNSEQYFGPGTRLTVT.

This chain joins TRBV7-2 and TRBJ1-2; 7 bases map to TRBD1. CDR3 length: 14 amino acids. Per the germline V gene, CDR1 is SGHTA and CDR2 is FQGNSA. Losses at the gene ends were 5 bases for V and 4 bases for J; bases not matched to a gene: 7. CDR3 nucleotides: TGTGCCAGCAGCCAGGCGACAGGGCTCTATGGCTACACCTTC. Amino acid sequence: CASSQATGLYGYTF.

This chain uses TRBV4-3 with TRBJ2-2, with 8 bases identical to TRBD2. In germline, CDR1 is LGHNA, CDR2 YSLEER. CDR3 length: 16 residues. After removal of 4 bases from V and 5 bases from J, the junction contained 9 bases not matched to a gene. Here the CDR3 DNA reads TGCGCCAGCAGCCTACAACCGGGAGGGGAAACCGGGGAGCTGTTTTTT. Its protein is CASSLQPGGETGELFF.

This clone is a singleton in its sample. The J gene is TRBJ1-5, the V gene TRBV19, with a weak D call TRBD1 (5 bases). Germline CDR1 is LNHDA and CDR2 is SQIVND (reference sequence). This CDR3 is built from 15 residues. Between the trimmed V and J ends, which lost 1 base and 9 bases, there was a span of 16 bases. CDR3 in amino acids: CASSIGDSRSGPQHF. The CDR3 DNA reads TGTGCCAGTAGTATAGGAGACAGCCGCAGTGGGCCCCAGCATTTT.

This clone has only a few counts. The chain combines TRBV6-6 with TRBJ1-1, with TRBD1 matching 9 bases. Losses at the gene ends were 6 bases for V and 6 bases for J; bases not matched to a gene: 8. Germline V lookup: CDR1 MNHNY, CDR2 SVGAGI (reference sequence). The CDR3 length is 14 residues. The CDR3 loop is CASSSGQGWAEAFF. CDR3 sequence (DNA): TGTGCCAGCAGCTCGGGACAGGGCTGGGCTGAAGCTTTCTTT.

CDR3 in DNA: TGTGCCAGCAGCCGACGGGACACCATATATTTT. It yields the protein CASSRRDTIYF. The gene calls are TRBV7-2 and TRBJ1-3; D is undetermined. The germline CDR1 and CDR2 sequences are SGHTA and FQGNSA. The CDR3 is 11 residues long. V dropped 5 bases and J dropped 8 bases, with 7 bases sitting between them.

In this sample, this clone turned up a few times. The rearrangement joins TRBV19 to TRBJ2-1; the match to TRBD2 covers 10 bases. CDR1 and CDR2 (germline): LNHDA, SQIVND (reference sequence). V was clipped by 5 bases and J by 9 bases; unmatched bases: 10. The CDR3 contains 15 residues. The CDR3 spells CASSEGLAYRIEQFF. The CDR3 bases are TGTGCCAGTAGTGAGGGACTAGCGTACCGCATTGAGCAGTTCTTC.

The V gene is TRBV11-2, the J gene TRBJ2-7; D unresolved. V was trimmed by 2 bases and J by 3 bases, leaving 11 bases between them. The germline V gene has CDR1 SGHAT and CDR2 FQNNGV. The CDR3 extends over 14 amino acids. The CDR3 region has the DNA TGTGCCAGCAGCTTATCGGCCGAGGACTACGAGCAGTACTTC. This encodes CASSLSAEDYEQYF.

This chain uses TRBV28 with TRBJ1-4; maybe TRBD1 (5 bases). The CDR3 runs 16 residues. Trimming took off 0 bases at V and 7 bases at J, with 15 bases between the two ends. CDR1 and CDR2 (germline): MDHEN, SYDVKM. In DNA, the CDR3 is TGTGCCAGCAGTTTATGGGGTAATGGGGCAGGTGAAAAACTGTTTTTT. Encoded protein: CASSLWGNGAGEKLFF.